The rows below give T cell receptor beta chains drawn from one sample of a study of beta chain features in type 1 diabetes. Assay: immunoSEQ multiplex PCR; the TCRdb copy retains only in-frame clones and omits some. The table includes approximately 38,000 clones, roughly 50% detected once. Sequencing was done on a sample of central memory CD4+ T cells from blood. These receptor sequences come from a woman aged 18-30 years in good health. The CDR3 runs from the conserved cysteine through the conserved F or W. Each record gives: V gene, J gene, D gene, clone size, CDR3 protein, CDR3 DNA. A D gene is named only where the DNA matches it firmly. Clone size is stated in some rows and not others, as once, few, many or a class when expanded.

TRBV4-1	TRBJ2-5	-	-	CASSQDRPGVEETQYF	TGCGCCAGCAGCCAAGATCGTCCAGGGGTTGAAGAGACCCAGTACTTC
TRBV27	TRBJ2-7	-	few	CASSLLVNDGEQYF	TGTGCCAGCAGTTTACTTGTGAACGACGGGGAGCAGTACTTC
TRBV6-1	TRBJ1-1	-	few	CASTLNTEAFF	TGTGCCAGCACCTTGAACACTGAAGCTTTCTTT
TRBV4-1	TRBJ1-5	-	-	CASSQAGSNQPQHF	TGCGCCAGCAGCCAAGCCGGTAGCAATCAGCCCCAGCATTTT
TRBV29-1	TRBJ1-2	TRBD1	-	CSVAGGEIHGYTF	TGCAGCGTTGCAGGGGGCGAAATCCATGGCTACACCTTC
TRBV6-5	TRBJ2-7	TRBD1	-	CASREQGAGAYEQYF	TGTGCCAGCAGAGAACAGGGGGCAGGGGCCTACGAGCAGTACTTC
TRBV5-1	TRBJ2-5	TRBD2	-	CASSFPSGRSSHQETQYF	TGCGCCAGCAGCTTTCCTAGCGGGAGGTCGTCTCACCAAGAGACCCAGTACTTC
TRBV2	TRBJ1-4	-	-	CASRGGLNEKLFF	TGTGCCAGCAGAGGTGGGCTTAATGAAAAACTGTTTTTT
TRBV2	TRBJ1-1	-	-	CASSVEVGNTEAFF	TGTGCCAGCAGTGTGGAGGTGGGTAACACTGAAGCTTTCTTT
TRBV30	TRBJ1-1	-	few	CAWSGTVTEAFF	TGTGCCTGGAGTGGGACAGTCACTGAAGCTTTCTTT
TRBV5-1	TRBJ1-2	-	few	CASSPPHSGDSGYTF	TGCGCCAGCAGCCCACCACATTCAGGGGATTCTGGCTACACCTTC
TRBV5-1	TRBJ2-3	-	-	CASSLGGPRTDTQYF	TGCGCCAGCAGCTTGGGGGGGCCTCGCACAGATACGCAGTATTTT
TRBV7-8	TRBJ1-1	-	-	CASSGAIAFF	TGTGCCAGCAGCGGGGCCATCGCTTTCTTT
TRBV29-1	TRBJ2-1	-	few	CSVEGNRESYNEQFF	TGCAGCGTTGAAGGGAACAGGGAGTCCTACAATGAGCAGTTCTTC
TRBV5-1	TRBJ2-3	TRBD2	-	CASSLAVRGAGDTQYF	TGCGCCAGCAGCTTGGCCGTGCGGGGGGCCGGGGATACGCAGTATTTT
TRBV10-2	TRBJ2-3	-	few	CASSEGDSWSDTQYF	TGCGCCAGCAGTGAGGGGGACTCCTGGTCAGATACGCAGTATTTT
TRBV6-1	TRBJ1-6	-	-	CASSERGGSDSPLHF	TGTGCCAGCAGTGAAAGGGGAGGGAGCGATTCACCCCTCCACTTT
TRBV30	TRBJ2-1	TRBD2	-	CAWNKPGGNHNEQFF	TGTGCCTGGAATAAACCGGGGGGGAACCACAATGAGCAGTTCTTC
TRBV5-1	TRBJ2-1	TRBD2	-	CASSLATSGVENEQFF	TGCGCCAGCAGCTTGGCCACTAGCGGAGTTGAGAATGAGCAGTTCTTC
TRBV30	TRBJ2-7	TRBD2	few	CAWSSWGGIYEQYF	TGTGCCTGGAGTTCGTGGGGGGGAATTTACGAGCAGTACTTC
TRBV18	TRBJ2-4	TRBD1	once	CASSPVFPGTDAKNIQYF	TGTGCCAGCTCACCCGTCTTTCCGGGGACAGACGCCAAAAACATTCAGTACTTC
TRBV7-9	TRBJ2-7	TRBD2	-	CASTTGGSSYEQYF	TGTGCCAGCACCACGGGAGGGAGCTCCTACGAGCAGTACTTC
TRBV10-3	TRBJ2-7	TRBD1	-	CAISSGQGLYEQYF	TGTGCCATCAGCTCGGGACAGGGGTTGTACGAGCAGTACTTC
TRBV7-3	TRBJ2-5	TRBD2	-	CASSLAGDQETQYF	TGTGCCAGCAGTCTAGCGGGTGACCAAGAGACCCAGTACTTC
TRBV2	TRBJ1-5	TRBD1	-	CASRGQGNQPQHF	TGTGCCAGCAGAGGACAGGGTAATCAGCCCCAGCATTTT
TRBV6-5	TRBJ1-2	-	-	CASSYSRSHSGYGYTF	TGTGCCAGCAGTTACTCGAGATCACACTCAGGATATGGCTACACCTTC
TRBV19	TRBJ2-2	-	-	CASRTRYTGELFF	TGTGCCAGTAGAACTAGATACACCGGGGAGCTGTTTTTT
TRBV11-2	TRBJ2-5	-	-	CASSATGRQETQYF	TGTGCCAGCAGCGCCACAGGGCGTCAAGAGACCCAGTACTTC
TRBV19	TRBJ1-5	TRBD1	-	CASSIVGQGISNQPQHF	TGTGCCAGTAGTATAGTGGGACAGGGAATTAGCAATCAGCCCCAGCATTTT
TRBV29-1	TRBJ2-7	TRBD2	-	CSALGLADEQYF	TGCAGCGCCCTCGGACTAGCCGACGAGCAGTACTTC
TRBV4-2	TRBJ2-1	TRBD2	-	CASSQGGLAGNNEQFF	TGTGCCAGCAGTCAAGGAGGACTAGCGGGAAACAATGAGCAGTTCTTC
TRBV5-1	TRBJ2-7	TRBD1	-	CASSPMSQGTSYEQYF	TGCGCCAGCAGCCCAATGTCACAGGGGACGTCCTACGAGCAGTACTTC
TRBV7-8	TRBJ2-1	-	-	CASSTIPAQGRNEQFF	TGTGCCAGCAGTACCATTCCGGCACAGGGTCGGAATGAGCAGTTCTTC
TRBV4-2	TRBJ2-5	TRBD2	-	CASRSGTRPTQYF	TGTGCCAGCAGATCCGGGACTAGGCCGACCCAGTACTTC
TRBV2	TRBJ1-5	-	few	CASSRQREQPQHF	TGTGCCAGCAGTCGACAGCGGGAACAGCCCCAGCATTTT
TRBV7-2	TRBJ2-3	-	-	CASSYQGRYRTDTQYF	TGTGCCAGCAGTTACCAGGGGCGGTACAGGACAGATACGCAGTATTTT
TRBV5-8	TRBJ1-5	-	-	CASSLGGTRSNQPQHF	TGTGCCAGCAGCTTGGGTGGCACACGTAGCAATCAGCCCCAGCATTTT
TRBV29-1	TRBJ1-2	TRBD1	-	CSAPTGDPGYGYTF	TGCAGCGCTCCCACAGGGGACCCTGGCTATGGCTACACCTTC
TRBV19	TRBJ1-2	-	-	CASSLPPGYGYTF	TGTGCCAGTAGTCTCCCGCCGGGGTATGGCTACACCTTC
TRBV29-1	TRBJ1-2	-	-	CSVGKGEGGYTF	TGCAGCGTTGGGAAGGGAGAAGGTGGCTACACCTTC
TRBV5-1	TRBJ2-1	TRBD2	-	CASSLRTSGYNEQFF	TGCGCCAGCAGCTTGCGGACTAGCGGCTACAATGAGCAGTTCTTC
TRBV7-2	TRBJ2-1	TRBD2	few	CASSLSTSGGAYEQFF	TGTGCCAGCAGCTTGTCGACTAGCGGGGGGGCCTATGAGCAGTTCTTC
TRBV7-9	TRBJ1-2	-	-	CASSRDSNYGYTF	TGTGCCAGCAGCCGCGACAGTAACTATGGCTACACCTTC
TRBV5-1	TRBJ1-6	-	-	CASSSSGDGGNSPLHF	TGCGCCAGCAGCTCTTCAGGGGATGGCGGCAATTCACCCCTCCACTTT
TRBV10-1	TRBJ2-1	TRBD1	-	CASSGPRQGFSGNEQFF	TGCGCCAGCAGCGGGCCGAGACAGGGATTTTCGGGTAATGAGCAGTTCTTC
TRBV7-9	TRBJ1-5	TRBD1	once	CASSPDRGDQPQHF	TGTGCCAGCAGCCCAGACAGGGGGGATCAGCCCCAGCATTTT
TRBV14	TRBJ1-1	TRBD1	-	CASSLRTGLNTEAFF	TGTGCCAGCAGCCTACGGACAGGTCTGAACACTGAAGCTTTCTTT
TRBV29-1	TRBJ1-1	-	-	CSTRRNTEAFF	TGCAGCACAAGAAGGAACACTGAAGCTTTCTTT
TRBV11-3	TRBJ1-1	-	-	CASSFQGTEAFF	TGTGCCAGCAGCTTCCAGGGGACTGAAGCTTTCTTT
TRBV7-9	TRBJ2-7	-	few	CASSLAAGAYEQYF	TGTGCCAGCAGCTTAGCCGCAGGGGCCTACGAGCAGTACTTC